The 29 T cell receptor beta chains given below trace back to one sample, sequenced in a study of blood T cells in healthy people across ages (dated by TCRdb to the mid-2010s). Library prep was done by 5' RACE. The sequencing machine was an Illumina HiSeq 2500. A second PCR of roughly 6 to 11 cycles was run with a J-beta primer mix and a sample-barcoded 5' primer. The public reads were reprocessed in TCRdb via fastp at Q25 and MiXCR, keeping in-frame beta chains. Every CDR3 protein is listed once, alongside the most common genes and DNA of its rows. The sample table shows about 730,000 distinct CDR3 sequences, and roughly 44% are seen once. 20% to 25% of the sample rests with the top ten. Sequencing was carried out using blood. Source of these receptors: a woman aged 55-69 years in good health.

The chain uses TRBV15 and TRBJ2-3, with 7 bases fitting TRBD1. The CDR3 is made up of 15 amino acids. Germline V gives CDR1 LNHNV, CDR2 YYDKDF (reference sequence). The J segment lost 5 bases and the V segment lost 2 bases, leaving 7 bases of the junction unmatched. In DNA, the CDR3 is TGTGCCACCAGCAGATTCCACAGGGGAGAAGATACGCAGTATTTT. This translates into CATSRFHRGEDTQYF. The whole variable domain, remainder taken from reference TRBV15 and TRBJ2-3, is DAMVIQNPRYQVTQFGKPVTLSCSQTLNHNVMYWYQQKSSQAPKLLFHYYDKDFNNEADTPDNFQSRRPNTSFCFLDIRSPGLGDTAMYLCATSRFHRGEDTQYFGPGTRLTVL.

The chain has TRBV12-3 or TRBV12-4 and TRBJ2-3; 7 bases agree with TRBD2. This CDR3 region has 16 residues. Germline trimming cut 6 bases from V and 4 bases from J; bases unmatched to any gene: 13. This CDR3 is CASSHQVSGVSDTQYF. The CDR3 DNA reads as TGTGCCAGCAGCCATCAGGTCAGCGGGGTATCAGATACGCAGTATTTT.

The J gene is TRBJ2-5, the V gene TRBV27, with 7 bases aligning to TRBD1. V was clipped by 5 bases and J by 3 bases; unmatched bases: 6. CDR1 MNHEY and CDR2 SMNVEV come from the germline V gene (reference sequence). The CDR3 extends over 14 amino acids. The CDR3 here is CASSTSQGKETQYF. The CDR3 DNA reads TGTGCCAGCAGTACATCACAGGGGAAAGAGACCCAGTACTTC.

Regarding this clonotype: This sequence may be a read error, since a much larger clone differs from it by one base. The J gene is TRBJ2-5, the V gene TRBV6-2 or TRBV6-3; the D is unclear. This CDR3 spans 15 amino acids. The germline gives CDR1 MNHEY, CDR2 SVGEGT. As DNA, the CDR3 is TGTACCAGCAGTTATATTGGCAGTTCCCAAGAGACCCAGTACTTC. This translates into CTSSYIGSSQETQYF.

The V call is TRBV7-2, the J call TRBJ1-5; D gene unclear. Trimming left V 3 bases short and J 3 bases short, with 15 bases between. CDR3 length equals 16 residues. Germline V gene data show CDR1 as SGHTA and CDR2 as FQGNSA. The CDR3: CASSFFLEASNQPQHF. The CDR3 nucleotides read TGTGCCAGCAGCTTTTTCCTAGAGGCGTCCAATCAGCCCCAGCATTTT.

V is TRBV18 and J is TRBJ2-7; TRBD2 matches at 8 bases. Germline-derived CDR1 and CDR2 are KGHSH and LQKENI. The CDR3 is made up of 16 amino acids. V lost 0 bases, J lost 3 bases, and 7 bases stayed unmatched. The CDR3 bases are TGTGCCAGCTCACCACCGAACAAAGCGGGAGTCTACGAGCAGTACTTC. The encoded protein is CASSPPNKAGVYEQYF. Based on the CDR3 plus reference TRBV18 and TRBJ2-7, the full variable domain is NAGVMQNPRHLVRRRGQEARLRCSPMKGHSHVYWYRQLPEEGLKFMVYLQKENIIDESGMPKERFSAEFPKEGPSILRIQQVVRGDSAAYFCASSPPNKAGVYEQYFGPGTRLTVT.

To note about this clonotype: A read error may explain this, as a much larger clone is one base away. This rearrangement joins TRBV5-1 to TRBJ2-7; perhaps TRBD2 as D (6 bases). Germline CDR1 reads SGHRS; CDR2 reads YFSETQ. V was shortened by 3 bases and J by 7 bases, with 20 bases between the two germline ends. The CDR3 is made up of 15 amino acids. The CDR3 nucleotides are TGCGCCAGCAGCTCGGGGGAACCGGCGACTGGGGAGCAGTACTTC. Encoded protein: CASSSGEPATGEQYF. Full variable domain (outside the CDR3, taken from reference TRBV5-1 and TRBJ2-7): KAGVTQTPRYLIKTRGQQVTLSCSPISGHRSVSWYQQTPGQGLQFLFEYFSETQRNKGNFPGRFSGRQFSNSRSEMNVSTLELGDSALYLCASSSGEPATGEQYFGPGTRLTVT.

Ten or more counts support this clonotype. The chain is built from TRBV27 and TRBJ2-7; D is unclear. Looked up from germline, CDR1 is MNHEY and CDR2 is SMNVEV (reference sequence). Deletions cut 2 bases from V and 0 bases from J, with 5 bases between. The CDR3 length is 13 residues. CDR3 bases: TGTGCCAGCAGTTTAACGTACTCCTACGAGCAGTACTTC. This sequence encodes CASSLTYSYEQYF.

For this clonotype: A much larger clone differs by one base, so this may be a read error. The V call is TRBV7-9, the J call TRBJ2-5; D tentatively fits TRBD1 or TRBD2 (5 bases each). CDR3 length: 12 residues. Looked up from germline, CDR1 is SEHNR and CDR2 is FQNEAQ (reference sequence). Trimming removed 7 bases at V and 11 bases at J, with 17 bases between. In DNA, the CDR3 is TGTGCCAGCAACATCCGGGGCCGAAGGCAGTACTTC. Translating gives CASNIRGRRQYF.

The chain is built from TRBV28 and TRBJ2-7; the match to TRBD1 covers 9 bases. The V and J ends lost 8 bases and 7 bases, in that order; junction bases with no gene match: 12. Germline V CDR1 and CDR2: MDHEN, SYDVKM. The CDR3 totals 14 residues. The CDR3 reads CASEGGGTGREQYF. The CDR3 nucleotides read TGTGCCAGCGAGGGCGGAGGGACAGGGAGAGAGCAGTACTTC. Full variable domain (remainder filled in from reference TRBV28 and TRBJ2-7): DVKVTQSSRYLVKRTGEKVFLECVQDMDHENMFWYRQDPGLGLRLIYFSYDVKMKEKGDIPEGYSVSREKKERFSLILESASTNQTSMYLCASEGGGTGREQYFGPGTRLTVT.

The chain joins TRBV29-1 to TRBJ1-1; 7 bases fit TRBD1. Per germline, CDR1 SQVTM and CDR2 ANQGSEA. The length of the CDR3 is 16 residues. Trimming removed 2 bases from V and 0 bases from J; junction bases left unmatched: 9. CDR3 in DNA: TGCAGCGTTGAAACGCGAAGGGGGACAGTGAACACTGAAGCTTTCTTT. It translates to CSVETRRGTVNTEAFF.

This clonotype was observed once. This may come from a read error, since a much larger clone is one base off. This chain connects TRBV6-6 to TRBJ2-7; TRBD1 matches 7 bases. CDR1 is MNHNY, CDR2 SVGAGI, per germline (reference sequence). The CDR3 is 15 amino acids. V dropped 5 bases and J dropped 2; count of bases not matched to a gene: 9. The CDR3 bases are TGTGCCAGCAGTGGACCCGCCCAGGGGGCCTACGAGCAGTACTTC. Translation: CASSGPAQGAYEQYF.

This clonotype occurred a few times. The V call is TRBV29-1, the J call TRBJ1-4; weak D call: TRBD1 (5 bases). Germline V CDR1 and CDR2: SQVTM, ANQGSEA. V shed 6 bases and J shed 0 bases, with 8 bases lying between them. The CDR3 runs to 13 residues. CDR3 in DNA: TGCAGCGTGACAGTTGCAACTAATGAAAAACTGTTTTTT. Encoded protein: CSVTVATNEKLFF.

This chain joins TRBV12-5 and TRBJ2-5; 9 bases fit TRBD2. The CDR3 is made up of 19 amino acids. Germline CDR1 reads LGHNT; CDR2 reads FRNRAP. V shed 0 bases, J shed 11 bases, and the junction held 22 bases outside the gene matches. This chain's CDR3 is CASGLVKSKAGGPSNEQYF. The CDR3 DNA reads TGTGCTAGTGGTTTGGTAAAAAGTAAGGCGGGGGGGCCGTCCAATGAGCAGTACTTC.

The chain recombines TRBV12-3 or TRBV12-4 with TRBJ1-5, with 9 bases fitting TRBD1. Trimming removed 8 bases from V and 6 bases from J; junction bases left unmatched: 8. This CDR3 contains 14 residues. CDR3 sequence: CASAGTGSIQPQHF. The CDR3 coding sequence is TGTGCCAGCGCCGGGACAGGGTCCATTCAGCCCCAGCATTTT.

This clonotype was counted ten times or more. The chain combines TRBV12-3 or TRBV12-4 with TRBJ2-7; TRBD1 or TRBD2 may be the D gene (5 bases each). V lost 5 bases and J 4 bases, leaving 15 bases between the germline ends. This CDR3 has 14 residues. The CDR3 protein is CASSPRDGKYEQYF. Here the CDR3 DNA reads TGTGCCAGCAGTCCCAGGGACGGGAAGTACGAGCAGTACTTC.

V is TRBV12-3 or TRBV12-4 and J is TRBJ2-4, with D perhaps matching TRBD1 or TRBD2 (5 bases each). V was trimmed by 3 bases and J by 7 bases, leaving 7 bases between them. This CDR3 region has 12 residues. CDR3 sequence reads: CASSFEGNIQYF. Written as DNA, the CDR3 is TGTGCCAGCAGTTTTGAGGGGAACATTCAGTACTTC.

The CDR3 spells CASSEDSPGSYNSPLHF. The CDR3 region has the DNA TGTGCCAGCAGTGAGGACAGTCCGGGCTCCTATAATTCACCCCTCCACTTT. The rearrangement links TRBV28 to TRBJ1-6; TRBD1 is a possible D gene (6 bases). The CDR3 loop spans 17 amino acids. Trimming removed 5 bases from V and 0 bases from J, with 14 bases in between. The germline CDR1 and CDR2 sequences are MDHEN and SYDVKM.

The table lists this clonotype with a few counts. The J gene is TRBJ2-2, the V gene TRBV4-3; D unclear. Germline loops: CDR1 LGHNA, CDR2 YSLEER. This CDR3 spans 15 amino acids. V gave up 0 bases and J gave up 3 bases, with 8 bases separating them. The chain's CDR3 is CASSQDNLYTGELFF. Written as DNA, the CDR3 is TGCGCCAGCAGCCAAGATAACCTTTACACCGGGGAGCTGTTTTTT.

The sample holds one count of this clonotype. This chain links TRBV11-3 with TRBJ2-2; 7 positions match TRBD1. CDR3 length equals 16 residues. The trim removed 4 bases at V and 4 bases at J, leaving 9 bases unmatched. CDR1 is SGHNT, CDR2 YENEEA, per germline. Here the CDR3 DNA reads TGTGCCAGCAGCTCCCCGACAGGGCGAAGCACCGGGGAGCTGTTTTTT. Protein product: CASSSPTGRSTGELFF.

This chain connects TRBV4-1 to TRBJ2-3; 14 positions match TRBD2. Trimming removed 0 bases from V and 0 bases from J; junction bases left unmatched: 11. This CDR3 is built from 21 residues. The germline V gene encodes CDR1 MGHRA and CDR2 YSYEKL. CDR3 loop: CASSQERTSGGISSSTDTQYF. CDR3 nucleotide sequence: TGCGCCAGCAGCCAAGAAAGGACTAGCGGGGGGATTTCTTCAAGCACAGATACGCAGTATTTT.

V and J are TRBV20-1 and TRBJ2-3; a weak D match, TRBD1 (6 bases). The CDR3 runs to 14 residues. Trimming took 0 bases from V and 0 from J, leaving 7 bases between them. The germline CDR1 and CDR2 sequences are DFQATT and SNEGSKA (reference sequence). The CDR3 spells CSARDQGSTDTQYF. CDR3 DNA: TGCAGTGCTAGAGACCAGGGGAGCACAGATACGCAGTATTTT.

This clonotype was picked up a small number of times. The chain employs TRBV7-9 and TRBJ1-2; a possible D gene is TRBD1 (5 bases). There are 13 residues in the CDR3. The germline CDR1 and CDR2 sequences are SEHNR and FQNEAQ (reference sequence). The germline V and J ends were trimmed by 7 bases and 8 bases, with 17 bases remaining between them. CDR3 residues: CASTQRGGDGYTF. The CDR3 coding sequence is TGTGCCAGCACTCAGCGAGGAGGGGACGGCTACACCTTC. Drawing the rest from reference TRBV7-9 and TRBJ1-2, the complete variable domain is DTGVSQNPRHKITKRGQNVTFRCDPISEHNRLYWYRQTLGQGPEFLTYFQNEAQLEKSRLLSDRFSAERPKGSFSTLEIQRTEQGDSAMYLCASTQRGGDGYTFGSGTRLTVV.

A single count supports this clonotype. The DNA of the CDR3 is TGTGCCAGCAGCTCCTCACAGGGGGCGCGAATGAAAACTTTCTTT. This sequence encodes CASSSSQGARMKTFF. J is TRBJ1-1 and V is TRBV11-2, with 9 bases that match TRBD1. Germline CDR1 and CDR2: SGHAT and FQNNGV. V was clipped by 4 bases and J by 12 bases; unmatched bases: 15. This CDR3 has 15 amino acids.

The chain links TRBV14 to TRBJ1-2, with D hard to call. The germline V gene encodes CDR1 SGHDN and CDR2 FVKESK. Trimming cost V 0 bases and J 2 bases, with 7 bases left between them. This CDR3 has 14 residues. The CDR3 loop is CASSQDPANYGYTF. The CDR3, as DNA: TGTGCCAGCAGCCAAGACCCTGCCAACTATGGCTACACCTTC.

The table lists this clonotype with a count of one. The chain is built from TRBV12-3 or TRBV12-4 and TRBJ1-1; possibly TRBD1 for D (5 bases). V lost 1 base, J lost 5 bases, and 14 bases lay in between. This CDR3 has 15 residues. CDR3 region: CASSLGGRVMTEAFF. DNA for the CDR3: TGTGCCAGCAGTTTAGGAGGCAGGGTAATGACTGAAGCTTTCTTT.

Comment on this clonotype: A much larger clone is a single base away; this may be a read error. The J gene is TRBJ1-2, the V gene TRBV7-9; perhaps TRBD1 as D (5 bases). The germline CDR1 and CDR2 sequences are SEHNR and FQNEAQ (reference sequence). The ends were cut back, 4 bases at V and 4 bases at J, with 16 bases in the middle. The CDR3 contains 15 residues. CDR3 in amino acids: CASSSAGRMSYGYTF. CDR3 coding DNA: TGTGCCAGCAGCTCCGCGGGACGTATGAGCTATGGCTACACCTTC.

This chain connects TRBV5-1 to TRBJ2-5; D is unresolved. This CDR3 contains 13 residues. Trimming shortened V by 5 bases and J by 11 bases, and 19 bases separated the two germline ends. The germline V gene has CDR1 SGHRS and CDR2 YFSETQ. The CDR3: CASREPTLNEQYF. DNA of the CDR3: TGCGCCAGCAGGGAGCCTACTCTCAATGAGCAGTACTTC.

This rearrangement joins TRBV2 to TRBJ2-5, with D hard to call. From germline, CDR1 is SNHLY and CDR2 FYNNEI. CDR3 length: 14 residues. Trimming stripped 6 bases from V and 1 base from J, with 12 bases between. The CDR3 sequence is CASRTGRIQETQYF. CDR3 bases: TGTGCCAGCAGAACCGGACGGATCCAAGAGACCCAGTACTTC. Full variable domain (missing parts from reference TRBV2 and TRBJ2-5): EPEVTQTPSHQVTQMGQEVILRCVPISNHLYFYWYRQILGQKVEFLVSFYNNEISEKSEIFDDQFSVERPDGSNFTLKIRSTKLEDSAMYFCASRTGRIQETQYFGPGTRLLVL.